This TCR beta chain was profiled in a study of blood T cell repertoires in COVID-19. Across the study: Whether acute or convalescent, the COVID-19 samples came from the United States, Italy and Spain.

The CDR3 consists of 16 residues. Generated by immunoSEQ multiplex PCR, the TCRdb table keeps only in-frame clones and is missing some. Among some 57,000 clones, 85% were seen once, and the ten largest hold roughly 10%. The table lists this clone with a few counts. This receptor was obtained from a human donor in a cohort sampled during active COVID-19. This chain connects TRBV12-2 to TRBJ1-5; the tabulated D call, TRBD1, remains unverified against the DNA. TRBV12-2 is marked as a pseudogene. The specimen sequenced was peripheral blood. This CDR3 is CASRPNRGELYQPQHF. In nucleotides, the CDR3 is TGTGCAAGTCGCCCTAACAGGGGAGAGTTGTATCAGCCCCAGCATTTT.